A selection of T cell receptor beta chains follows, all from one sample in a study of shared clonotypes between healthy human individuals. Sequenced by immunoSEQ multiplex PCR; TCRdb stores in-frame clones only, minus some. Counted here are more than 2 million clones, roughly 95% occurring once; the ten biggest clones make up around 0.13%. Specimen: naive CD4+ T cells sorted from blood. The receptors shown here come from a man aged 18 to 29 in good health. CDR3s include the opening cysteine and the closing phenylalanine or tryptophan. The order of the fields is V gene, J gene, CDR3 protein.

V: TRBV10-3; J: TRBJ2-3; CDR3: CATIRASTDTQYF
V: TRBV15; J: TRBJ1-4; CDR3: CATSRDLASGGEKLFF
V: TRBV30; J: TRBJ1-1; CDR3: CAWSHKDNRMNIEAFF
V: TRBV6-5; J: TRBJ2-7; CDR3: CASSYFQGSEQYF
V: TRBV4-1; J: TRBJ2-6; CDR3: CASSQERGAGGANVLTF
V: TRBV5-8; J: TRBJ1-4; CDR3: CASSLGLGPTATNEKLFF
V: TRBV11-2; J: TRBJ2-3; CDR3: CASSLEVAVGTDTQYF
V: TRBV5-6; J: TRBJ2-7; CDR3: CASSSTGSSYEQYF
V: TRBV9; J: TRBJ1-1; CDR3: CASSVATDPNTEAFF
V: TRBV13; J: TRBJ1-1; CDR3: CASSYRDRAQAFF
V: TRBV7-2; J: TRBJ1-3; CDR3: CASSRGAGTVGNTIYF
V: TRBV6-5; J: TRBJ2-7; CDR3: CASSDLAVAYEQYF
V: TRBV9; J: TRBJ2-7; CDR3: CASSLPGSGLGYF
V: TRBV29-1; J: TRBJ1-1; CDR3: CSVDQAEGINTEAFF
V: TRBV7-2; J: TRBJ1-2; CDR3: CASSLNPGINYGYTF
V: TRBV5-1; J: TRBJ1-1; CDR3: CASSVGETNTEAFF
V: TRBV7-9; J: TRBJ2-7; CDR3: CASSSLQGHSEQYF
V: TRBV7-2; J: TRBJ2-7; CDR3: CASSRGVEQYF
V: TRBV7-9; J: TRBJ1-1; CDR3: CASSLDGIYTEAFF
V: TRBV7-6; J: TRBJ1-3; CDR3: CATRRYSGNTIYF
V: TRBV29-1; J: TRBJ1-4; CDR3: CSVELHGSGGGEKLFF
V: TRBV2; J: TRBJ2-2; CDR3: CASGRENTGELFF
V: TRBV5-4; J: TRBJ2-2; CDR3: CASSLTSGNTGELFF
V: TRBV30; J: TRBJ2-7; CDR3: CAWNRGPYEQYF
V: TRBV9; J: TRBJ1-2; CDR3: CASSGTGYGYTF
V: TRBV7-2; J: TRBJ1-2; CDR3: CASSLRQGALFNYGYTF
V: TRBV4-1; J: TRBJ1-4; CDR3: CASSRTQGAQPNEKLFF
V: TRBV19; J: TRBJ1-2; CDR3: CASSIRSNYGYTF
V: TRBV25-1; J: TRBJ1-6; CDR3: CASSNRGGSPLHF
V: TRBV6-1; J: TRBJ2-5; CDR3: CASSEGWETQYF
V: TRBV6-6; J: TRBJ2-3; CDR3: CASSYARGQSDTQYF
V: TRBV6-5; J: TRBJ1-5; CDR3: CASSYSQGYNQPQHF
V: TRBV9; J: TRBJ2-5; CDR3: CASSQRAFGAPGQETQYF
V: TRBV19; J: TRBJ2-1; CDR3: CATSGLAGGQEQFF
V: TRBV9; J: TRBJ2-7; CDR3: CASSASSLSEQYF
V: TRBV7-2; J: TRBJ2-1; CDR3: CASSRDRDASYNEQFF
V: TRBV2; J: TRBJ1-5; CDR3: CASTGTVVYSNQPQHF
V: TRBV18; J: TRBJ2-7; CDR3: CASSPPGTGGREQYF
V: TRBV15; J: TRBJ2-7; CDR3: CATSARRGSPYEQYF
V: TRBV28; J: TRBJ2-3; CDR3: CASTGFTDTQYF
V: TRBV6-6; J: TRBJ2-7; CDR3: CASSSNRGLYF
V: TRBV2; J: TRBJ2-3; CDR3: CATAERGGGDTQYF
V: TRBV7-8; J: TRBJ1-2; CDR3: CASSTRALRGIYGYTF
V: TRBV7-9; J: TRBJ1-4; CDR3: CASSIRGANNEKLFF
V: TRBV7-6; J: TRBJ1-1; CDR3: CASSFTGTSEAFF
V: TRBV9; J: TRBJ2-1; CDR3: CASSVQSGGPYEQFF
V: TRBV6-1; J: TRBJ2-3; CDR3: CAAGTRLQYTDTQYF
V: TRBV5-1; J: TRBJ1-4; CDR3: CASSLTATNEKLFF
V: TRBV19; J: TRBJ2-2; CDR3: CASSIQTGAVGELFF
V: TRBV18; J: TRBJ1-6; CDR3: CASSPGQGASYNSPLHF
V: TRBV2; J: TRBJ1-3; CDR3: CASSELDRKSGNTIYF